Sequencing of this T cell receptor beta chain was carried out in a study of shared clonotypes between healthy human individuals. General study points: In this cohort, only blood was sampled, and tissue repertoires likely differ. Across subsets, estimated richness was generally greater for naive than for memory populations. Owing to a small donor count, the genetic and exposure-history diversity represented was limited.

Per the original data handling: Junction-only immunoSEQ sequences carried no quality scores, so filtering differed. Generated by immunoSEQ multiplex PCR, the TCRdb table keeps only in-frame clones and is missing some. The DNA was the basis for D and trimming; V, J and clone size are from that table. Of around 750,000 clones in the sample, less than 85% were seen once. Trimming removed 7 bases from V and 5 bases from J, with 17 bases in between. The CDR3 totals 14 residues. The germline V gene has CDR1 MDHEN and CDR2 SYDVKM. On this clone: Its antigen is unidentified.

Sequencing used memory CD4+ T cells sorted from blood. Noted subset: CD45RA-negative fraction. This chain joins TRBV28 and TRBJ2-5, with D possibly being TRBD1 or TRBD2 (7 bases each). This clonotype was obtained from a woman younger than 45 in good health. The CDR3 DNA follows: TGTGCCAGCAAGAGGCAGGGGGGGTTCGAGACCCAGTACTTC. Amino acid sequence: CASKRQGGFETQYF.